The rows below give T cell receptor beta chains drawn from one sample of a study of CD8 T cells in Susac syndrome. TCRdb re-analysed the immunoSEQ multiplex PCR reads in MiXCR, keeping a single row per CDR3 protein. This sample has under 80,000 distinct CDR3 sequences, with approximately 94% found just once. Sample: CD4+ T cells from PBMCs. The receptors stem from a human donor with Susac syndrome. Both conserved end residues are part of each CDR3. A D gene is named only where the DNA matches it firmly. The size entry is marked missing in some rows and otherwise reads once, few, many or a size class.

TRBV7-2	TRBJ2-3	-	few	TGTGCCAGCAGCTTGAGCGCAGATACGCAGTATTTT	CASSLSADTQYF
TRBV4-1	TRBJ2-7	TRBD2	-	TGCGCCAGCAGCCAAGATCCCGGACTAGCGGGGAGCGAGCAGTACTTC	CASSQDPGLAGSEQYF
TRBV6-2/TRBV6-3	TRBJ2-1	-	-	TGTGCCAGCAGTTACCCGGCTTTAGTAGGGGGGCACAATGAGCAGTTCTTC	CASSYPALVGGHNEQFF
TRBV24-1	TRBJ2-1	-	-	TGTGCCACGAGTTACGGGAAATACAGCTCCTACAATGAGCAGTTCTTC	CATSYGKYSSYNEQFF
TRBV15	TRBJ2-3	-	once	TGTGCCACCAGCATAAGTAGTGGGGGCACAGATACGCAGTATTTT	CATSISSGGTDTQYF
TRBV5-1	TRBJ2-4	-	-	TGCGCCAGCAGCCCGGTCTCTCAGCTTTGGAGGGCCAAAAACATTCAGTACTTC	CASSPVSQLWRAKNIQYF
TRBV21-1	TRBJ2-7	-	-	TGTGCCAGCAGCAATCCGGCGCGAGCGGGAGCTAACGAGCAGTACTTC	CASSNPARAGANEQYF
TRBV29-1	TRBJ2-7	-	-	TGCAGCGCAAGGAGCCGCGCTACCAACATGGGCTACTACGAGCAGTACTTC	CSARSRATNMGYYEQYF
TRBV5-8	TRBJ1-5	TRBD1	-	TGTGCCAGCAGATACAGGGGTTCGGGTCAGCCCCAGCATTTT	CASRYRGSGQPQHF
TRBV30	TRBJ1-1	-	-	TGTGCCTGGAGTCCTACAGCTGAAGCTTTCTTT	CAWSPTAEAFF
TRBV6-1	TRBJ2-1	-	once	TGTGCCAGCAGTACCCGATGGGGGGCGAACAATGAGCAGTTCTTC	CASSTRWGANNEQFF
TRBV29-1	TRBJ2-7	-	-	TGCAGCGTTGAAGACCCACGGGACCAGTCCTACGAGCAGTACTTC	CSVEDPRDQSYEQYF
TRBV28	TRBJ1-5	-	-	TGTGCCAGCAGTTTCCCATCCCCTACAGGCAATCAGCCCCAGCATTTT	CASSFPSPTGNQPQHF
TRBV5-8	TRBJ1-1	-	-	TGTGCCAGCAGAAGTAGGGCGACCGACACTGAAGCTTTCTTT	CASRSRATDTEAFF
TRBV12-3/TRBV12-4	TRBJ2-1	TRBD2	few	TGTGCCAGCAGTTTTTTGGCGGGGGGTTACAATGAGCAGTTCTTC	CASSFLAGGYNEQFF
TRBV7-9	TRBJ2-3	TRBD2	once	TGTGCCAGCAGCCCTCGGGGGGGTGACACAGATACGCAGTATTTT	CASSPRGGDTDTQYF
TRBV6-2/TRBV6-3	TRBJ2-4	-	-	TGTGCCAGCAACGAGTTCGGAAAAAACATTCAGTACTTC	CASNEFGKNIQYF
TRBV27	TRBJ2-6	-	-	TGTGCCAGCAGTTTAAGACCCCCAGGCTCTGGGGCCAACGTCCTGACTTTC	CASSLRPPGSGANVLTF
TRBV29-1	TRBJ1-2	-	-	TGCAGCCCCGAAGGGGGGCTTGTTGGCTACACCTTC	CSPEGGLVGYTF
TRBV7-9	TRBJ2-6	TRBD1	-	TGTGCCAGCAGTCTCTGGACAGGAGCATCCTCTGGGGCCAACGTCCTGACTTTC	CASSLWTGASSGANVLTF
TRBV3-1	TRBJ2-5	-	-	TGTGCCAGCAACCCGATAGCGCAACAAGAGACCCAGTACTTC	CASNPIAQQETQYF
TRBV28	TRBJ2-4	-	-	TGTGCCAGCAGTACTACTTCCATGGGGCTCAAAAACATTCAGTACTTC	CASSTTSMGLKNIQYF
TRBV4-2	TRBJ1-3	-	once	TGTGCCAGCAGCCACGGGCAGGGATCTGGAAACACCATATATTTT	CASSHGQGSGNTIYF
TRBV24-1	TRBJ2-7	-	-	TGTGCCACCTTACAGGGTGACAGTCCCTACGAGCAGTACTTC	CATLQGDSPYEQYF
TRBV20-1	TRBJ2-7	TRBD2	-	TGCAGTGCTAGAGATCCGGCGGGAGGCTCCTACGAGCAGTACTTC	CSARDPAGGSYEQYF
TRBV20-1	TRBJ2-5	TRBD1	once	TGCAGTGCCTGGGACAGCCTGCAAGAGACCCAGTACTTC	CSAWDSLQETQYF
TRBV18	TRBJ1-1	-	-	TGTGCCAGCTCAGGTAGTTTGGACACTGAAGCTTTCTTT	CASSGSLDTEAFF
TRBV7-2	TRBJ2-3	-	-	TGTGCCAGCAGCTCATCGTATGGAGATACGCAGTATTTT	CASSSSYGDTQYF
TRBV2	TRBJ2-7	-	once	TGTGCCAGCAGTGAAGAGGACGGAGTCCCCCCTGACGAGCAGTACTTC	CASSEEDGVPPDEQYF
TRBV28	TRBJ1-5	-	-	TGTGCCAGCAGTTGGAATTCGGCTGAGCCCCAGCATTTT	CASSWNSAEPQHF
TRBV12-3/TRBV12-4	TRBJ2-1	-	-	TGTGCCAGCACCGATAAGTTGGGTTACAATGAGCAGTTCTTC	CASTDKLGYNEQFF
TRBV2	TRBJ1-2	-	-	TGTGCCAGCAGTGATCAGGGGCCGGGTGGCTACACCTTC	CASSDQGPGGYTF
TRBV5-4	TRBJ2-3	-	-	TGTGCCAGTCGGAAAGCGGGTTACACAGATACGCAGTATTTT	CASRKAGYTDTQYF
TRBV3-1	TRBJ1-5	TRBD1	-	TGTGCCAGCAGCGCACGACAGGGAAATCAGCCCCAGCATTTT	CASSARQGNQPQHF
TRBV19	TRBJ2-7	TRBD2	-	TGTGCCGTCACGACTAGCGGGTCGGCCTACGAGCAGTACTTC	CAVTTSGSAYEQYF
TRBV20-1	TRBJ1-2	-	-	TGCAGTGCTAGAGATCCGGGATCTGGCTACACCTTC	CSARDPGSGYTF
TRBV5-1	TRBJ2-1	-	-	TGCGCCAGCAGCTCTCGTGCCCACAATGAGCAGTTCTTC	CASSSRAHNEQFF
TRBV9	TRBJ2-3	TRBD2	-	TGTGCCAGCAGCGTAGGGACTAGCGGGACCCGAGATACGCAGTATTTT	CASSVGTSGTRDTQYF
TRBV27	TRBJ2-3	TRBD2	-	TGTGCCAGCAGTTCACCCCTAACTAGCGGTGTCACAGATACGCAGTATTTT	CASSSPLTSGVTDTQYF
TRBV19	TRBJ2-4	-	-	TGTGCCAGTAGTATTCAGGGTGTGGACATTCAGTACTTC	CASSIQGVDIQYF
TRBV18	TRBJ2-2	-	-	TGTGCCAGCTCACCACAGCCTCCCTCCGACGGGGAGCTGTTTTTT	CASSPQPPSDGELFF
TRBV7-2	TRBJ2-5	TRBD2	-	TGTGCCAGCAGCTTAGGACTAGCGGGGGAACAAGAGACCCAGTACTTC	CASSLGLAGEQETQYF
TRBV19	TRBJ2-1	TRBD2	-	TGTGCCAGTAATAACCCTCGGACTAGCGGGAGGTTGGGTGAGCAGTTCTTC	CASNNPRTSGRLGEQFF
TRBV5-4	TRBJ2-5	TRBD2	-	TGTGCCAGCAGCTCGGGACTAGCGGGGGGAGGGAGAAAGACCCAGTACTTC	CASSSGLAGGGRKTQYF
TRBV28	TRBJ2-7	-	-	TGTGCCAGCAGTTTACCCAGGGGAGCCCACGAGCAGTACTTC	CASSLPRGAHEQYF
TRBV30	TRBJ1-1	-	-	TGTGCCTGGAGTGTACTAGGGACTCCGGTGAACACTGAAGCTTTCTTT	CAWSVLGTPVNTEAFF
TRBV24-1	TRBJ2-5	-	-	TGTGCCACCAGTGCCCTAGGGGGAAGAGAGACCCAGTACTTC	CATSALGGRETQYF
TRBV19	TRBJ2-5	-	-	TGTGCCAGTAGCACCTCTTTGGGGGTAGCTAAGACCCAGTACTTC	CASSTSLGVAKTQYF
TRBV27	TRBJ2-3	-	few	TGTGCCAGCAGTCCTGCGGGAACAGATACGCAGTATTTT	CASSPAGTDTQYF